The clone carrying this TCR beta chain was picked up a small number of times. Antigen unknown. This sample was taken from a study of T cell responses to AZD1222 COVID-19 vaccine. Study-level information: Second-dose intervals near 4 or 12 weeks were combined. Study results and limitations: When two AZD1222 doses had been given, Spike-specific TCR breadth and depth rose. The donors showed a predominance of white British ancestry and of females, with possible underestimation of clonal diversity. With dominance at 160-218 and 743-854, vaccine-associated CD4 TCRs spanned spike.

Trimming stripped 6 bases from V and 13 bases from J, with 10 bases between. This CDR3 is 11 amino acids long. The germline CDR1 and CDR2 sequences are SNHLY and FYNNEI. The repertoire was sequenced with immunoSEQ multiplex PCR; TCRdb's copy has only in-frame clones and lacks some. Of more than 150,000 clones in the sample, roughly 90% were seen once. Sequenced material: peripheral blood, taken on day 0 of AZD1222 vaccination. The V and J genes are TRBV2 and TRBJ1-6; unclear D gene. This receptor was obtained from an adult in good health. In nucleotides, the CDR3 is TGTGCCAGCAGGGGTTTCACCCCCCTCCACTTT. Translated, it gives CASRGFTPLHF.